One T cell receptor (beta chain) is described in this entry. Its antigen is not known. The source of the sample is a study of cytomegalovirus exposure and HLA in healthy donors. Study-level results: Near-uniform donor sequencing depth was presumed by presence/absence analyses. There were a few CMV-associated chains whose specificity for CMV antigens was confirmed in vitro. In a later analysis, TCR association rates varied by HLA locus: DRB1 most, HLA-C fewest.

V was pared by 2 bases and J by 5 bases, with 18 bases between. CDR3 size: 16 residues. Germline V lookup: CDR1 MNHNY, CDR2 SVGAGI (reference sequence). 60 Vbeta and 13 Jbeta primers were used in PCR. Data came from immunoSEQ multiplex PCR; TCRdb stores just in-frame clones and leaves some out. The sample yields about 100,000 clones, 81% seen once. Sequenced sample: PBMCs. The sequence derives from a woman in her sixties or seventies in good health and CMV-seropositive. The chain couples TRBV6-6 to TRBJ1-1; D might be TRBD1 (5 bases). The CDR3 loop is CASSYQISRGGTEAFF. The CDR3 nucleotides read TGTGCCAGCAGTTACCAGATTAGCCGGGGGGGGACTGAAGCTTTCTTT.